Reported below is one TCR beta chain. A read error may produce the germline difference seen at one junction end. The Seattle site enrolled patients during active infection and followed them longitudinally. This entry belongs to a study of blood T cell repertoires in COVID-19. Germline CDR1 reads MDHEN; CDR2 reads SYDVKM. The CDR3 is made up of 12 amino acids. Authors' methods: Amplification of reference gene primers provided the estimated nucleated cell counts. Assay used: immunoSEQ multiplex PCR; TCRdb lists only in-frame clones, some missing. V, J and clone size reflect that table, while D and trimming were determined from the DNA. The sample has about 170,000 clones, around 92% seen once; the top ten hold 4.8%.

The clonotype comes from a man aged 25 to 40 with COVID-19, enrolled during active disease. The rearrangement joins TRBV28 to TRBJ1-1; D not certain. The specimen was peripheral blood. The CDR3 sequence: CTCTRLNTEAFF. DNA for the CDR3: TGCACGTGTACGCGCTTGAACACTGAAGCTTTCTTT.